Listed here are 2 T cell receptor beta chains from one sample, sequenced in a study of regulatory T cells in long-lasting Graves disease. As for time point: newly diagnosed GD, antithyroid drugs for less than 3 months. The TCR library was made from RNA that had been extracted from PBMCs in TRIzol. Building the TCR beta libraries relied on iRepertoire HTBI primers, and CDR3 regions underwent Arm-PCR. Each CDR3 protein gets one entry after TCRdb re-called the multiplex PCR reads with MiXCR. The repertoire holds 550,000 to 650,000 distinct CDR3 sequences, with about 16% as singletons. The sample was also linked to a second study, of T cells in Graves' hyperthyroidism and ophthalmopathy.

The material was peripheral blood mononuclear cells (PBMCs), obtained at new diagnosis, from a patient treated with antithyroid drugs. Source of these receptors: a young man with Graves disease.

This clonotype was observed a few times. The CDR3 DNA sequence: TGTGCCAGCAGCGCCTCACCTGGGACTGAAGCTTTCTTT. Its translation is CASSASPGTEAFF. V gene TRBV7-3 combines with J gene TRBJ1-1; D ambiguous. Germline assignment: CDR1 SGHTA and CDR2 FQGTGA. The V end lost 5 bases, the J end lost 5 bases, and 12 bases lay between the germline ends. There are 13 residues in the CDR3.

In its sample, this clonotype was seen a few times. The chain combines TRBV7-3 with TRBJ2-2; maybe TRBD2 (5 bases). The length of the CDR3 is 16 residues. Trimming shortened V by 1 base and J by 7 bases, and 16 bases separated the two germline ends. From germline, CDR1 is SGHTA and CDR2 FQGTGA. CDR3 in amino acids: CASSLSAGGRGGELFF. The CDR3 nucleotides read TGTGCCAGCAGCTTAAGTGCCGGAGGTCGGGGCGGGGAGCTGTTTTTT.